Below, 23 T cell receptor beta chains from the same sample are listed, as sequenced in a study of T cells after somatic rescue of genetic block. The method was immunoSEQ multiplex PCR; TCRdb's version includes in-frame clones alone and lacks a portion of them. The sample includes approximately 100,000 clones, approximately 90% of them seen just once. Sequenced material: peripheral blood mononuclear cells (PBMCs). The source is a woman aged 18 to 35.

The CDR3 loop is CASSPTSGEETQYF. CDR3 in DNA: TGTGCCAGCAGTCCGACTAGCGGAGAAGAGACCCAGTACTTC. The J gene is TRBJ2-5, the V gene TRBV7-9, with 9 bases identical to TRBD2. Trimming removed 6 bases from V and 3 bases from J; junction bases left unmatched: 5. The V gene's germline CDR1 is SEHNR and CDR2 FQNEAQ (reference sequence). CDR3 size: 14 residues.

The chain couples TRBV27 to TRBJ2-1; D remains ambiguous. The CDR3 contains 13 residues. The germline V and J ends were trimmed by 2 bases and 10 bases, with 12 bases remaining between them. In germline, CDR1 is MNHEY, CDR2 SMNVEV (reference sequence). The CDR3 DNA follows: TGTGCCAGCAGTTTAAGTAGGGTGAGGGAGCAGTTCTTC. Its protein product is CASSLSRVREQFF.

V is TRBV6-5 and J is TRBJ2-7; D is undetermined. Germline CDR1 MNHEY, CDR2 SVGAGI. This CDR3 is built from 12 residues. Trimming stripped 5 bases from V and 4 bases from J, with 9 bases between. The CDR3 DNA is TGTGCCAGCAGTACGGACGGGTACGAGCAGTACTTC. Translation gives CASSTDGYEQYF.

This clone came up once. The chain combines TRBV4-1 with TRBJ2-1, with a tentative D call TRBD2 (6 bases). There are 19 residues in the CDR3. In germline, CDR1 is MGHRA, CDR2 YSYEKL. Trimming took off 2 bases at V and 0 bases at J, with 20 bases between the two ends. The DNA for the CDR3 is TGCGCCAGCAGCCAATACGTGGTTTTCGGGAGCCCCTCCTACAATGAGCAGTTCTTC. Protein: CASSQYVVFGSPSYNEQFF.

Note on this clone: Mismatch with germline at one junction end may stem from a read error. The chain uses TRBV18 and TRBJ2-4; tentatively, D is TRBD1 (6 bases). Germline V gives CDR1 KGHSH, CDR2 LQKENI. The CDR3 totals 17 residues. CDR3 bases: TGTGCCAGCTCCCCACAGGGATCCGGGGTCCCCGGTCGGATTCAGTACTTC. Protein sequence: CASSPQGSGVPGRIQYF.

The chain is built from TRBV1 and TRBJ2-5. Judging by the DNA end, TRBJ2-7 fits better; the J call may be wrong. TRBV1 is flagged as a pseudogene. The CDR3 has 16 amino acids. The chain's CDR3 is CTSSQEGGRPSYEQYF. The CDR3 bases are TGCACCAGCAGCCAAGAAGGGGGGAGGCCCTCCTACGAGCAGTACTTC.

The rearrangement joins TRBV4-1 to TRBJ1-5; 9 nucleotides match TRBD1. The CDR3 is 18 residues long. V shed 0 bases and J 0 bases; nucleotides not matched to a gene: 6. Germline CDR1 MGHRA, CDR2 YSYEKL. CDR3 residues: CASSQDIGTGYSNQPQHF. In DNA, the CDR3 is TGCGCCAGCAGCCAAGATATAGGGACAGGGTATAGCAATCAGCCCCAGCATTTT.

J is TRBJ1-1 and V is TRBV6-1; D is undetermined. The CDR3 is made up of 12 amino acids. Trimming stripped 5 bases from V and 1 base from J, with 5 bases between. From germline, CDR1 is MNHNS and CDR2 SASEGT. CDR3 DNA sequence: TGTGCCAGCAGTCCATGGAACACTGAAGCTTTCTTT. It is translated as CASSPWNTEAFF.

The J gene is TRBJ2-5, the V gene TRBV7-2; D ambiguous. Trimming took 5 bases from V and 2 from J, leaving 9 bases between them. The CDR3 has 13 amino acids. Germline V gene data show CDR1 as SGHTA and CDR2 as FQGNSA. The CDR3 DNA reads as TGTGCCAGCAGCCGAAGGCTACAAGAGACCCAGTACTTC. It yields the protein CASSRRLQETQYF.

CDR3 in DNA: TGTGCCAGCAGCTTAGGGCCAAATGGAAACACCATATATTTT. Its translation: CASSLGPNGNTIYF. The V and J genes are TRBV7-3 and TRBJ1-3, with unresolved D. The CDR3 has 14 amino acids. Deletions cut 2 bases from V and 3 bases from J, with 8 bases between. Germline V gives CDR1 SGHTA, CDR2 FQGTGA.

V is TRBV6-1 and J is TRBJ2-7; 9 nucleotides line up with TRBD1. The CDR3 is 14 amino acids. Germline V gene lookup returns CDR1 MNHNS and CDR2 SASEGT. V lost 3 bases to trimming and J lost 4 bases; unmatched junction nucleotides: 4. The CDR3 DNA reads as TGTGCCAGCAGTGAGGACAGGGGTCGGTACGAGCAGTACTTC. Protein sequence: CASSEDRGRYEQYF.

The chain employs TRBV7-9 and TRBJ2-7; TRBD1 matches at 9 bases. Losses at the gene ends were 3 bases for V and 2 bases for J; bases not matched to a gene: 5. This CDR3 is 15 amino acids long. The germline gives CDR1 SEHNR, CDR2 FQNEAQ (reference sequence). The CDR3 spells CASSLDRGSAYEQYF. The DNA of the CDR3 is TGTGCCAGCAGCTTGGACAGGGGTTCCGCCTACGAGCAGTACTTC. Supplemented by reference TRBV7-9 and TRBJ2-7, the full variable domain reads DTGVSQNPRHKITKRGQNVTFRCDPISEHNRLYWYRQTLGQGPEFLTYFQNEAQLEKSRLLSDRFSAERPKGSFSTLEIQRTEQGDSAMYLCASSLDRGSAYEQYFGPGTRLTVT.

The chain links TRBV6-5 to TRBJ1-2; D gene ambiguous. Germline CDR1 reads MNHEY; CDR2 reads SVGAGI. V dropped 8 bases and J dropped 6 bases, with 13 bases sitting between them. The CDR3 runs 12 residues. CDR3: CASGLWNHGYTF. CDR3 nucleotides: TGTGCCAGCGGTCTCTGGAATCATGGCTACACCTTC.

This chain uses TRBV6-5 with TRBJ1-4, with 8 positions matching TRBD1. Germline V gene data show CDR1 as MNHEY and CDR2 as SVGAGI. V trimming: 5 bases; J trimming: 6 bases; junction bases outside the gene matches: 8. CDR3 size: 15 residues. In nucleotides, the CDR3 is TGTGCCAGCAGTACGACAGGGGAGGGGTATGAAAAACTGTTTTTT. It yields the protein CASSTTGEGYEKLFF.

This chain uses TRBV7-9 with TRBJ2-1; 8 nucleotides align to TRBD1. This CDR3 region has 14 residues. Germline CDR1 and CDR2: SEHNR and FQNEAQ (reference sequence). V dropped 5 bases and J dropped 4; count of bases not matched to a gene: 4. CDR3 residues: CASSGTGGYNEQFF. In DNA form, the CDR3 reads TGTGCCAGCAGCGGGACAGGTGGATACAATGAGCAGTTCTTC. Full variable domain (missing parts from reference TRBV7-9 and TRBJ2-1): DTGVSQNPRHKITKRGQNVTFRCDPISEHNRLYWYRQTLGQGPEFLTYFQNEAQLEKSRLLSDRFSAERPKGSFSTLEIQRTEQGDSAMYLCASSGTGGYNEQFFGPGTRLTVL.

The chain links TRBV18 to TRBJ2-7; maybe TRBD1 (6 bases). Per germline, CDR1 KGHSH and CDR2 LQKENI. Trimming shortened V by 2 bases and J by 1 base, and 15 bases separated the two germline ends. The CDR3 extends over 16 amino acids. CDR3 sequence reads: CASSPATGISSYEQYF. The CDR3 DNA reads TGTGCCAGCTCACCAGCGACAGGTATCTCGTCCTACGAGCAGTACTTC.

V usage is TRBV30 and J usage is TRBJ2-2, with 7 nucleotides matching TRBD1. Per germline, CDR1 GTSNPN and CDR2 SVGIG (reference sequence). CDR3 size: 13 residues. With 1 base clipped from V and 6 bases from J, the junction kept 2 bases outside the gene matches. CDR3 loop: CAWSADRAGELFF. In DNA form, the CDR3 reads TGTGCCTGGAGTGCCGACAGGGCCGGGGAGCTGTTTTTT.

V usage is TRBV5-1 and J usage is TRBJ2-1; 13 positions agree with TRBD2. The junction had 3 bases not matched to a gene; V was cut back by 1 base and J by 8 bases. The germline CDR1 and CDR2 sequences are SGHRS and YFSETQ. The CDR3 contains 15 residues. This CDR3 is CASSLRTSGSYEQFF. The DNA of the CDR3 is TGCGCCAGCAGCTTGAGGACTAGCGGGAGTTATGAGCAGTTCTTC.

The chain links TRBV28 to TRBJ2-5, with D perhaps matching TRBD1 (6 bases). The V gene's germline CDR1 is MDHEN and CDR2 SYDVKM. CDR3 length: 13 amino acids. With 6 bases removed from V and 7 bases from J, the gap between germline ends came to 15 bases. The CDR3 nucleotides read TGTGCCAGCAGCCTGGGACACGGAGGGACCCAGTACTTC. As protein: CASSLGHGGTQYF.

CDR3 loop: CASSLASNEKLFF. CDR3 coding DNA: TGCGCCAGCAGCTTGGCCTCTAATGAAAAACTGTTTTTT. This chain connects TRBV5-1 to TRBJ1-4; D is ambiguous. V lost 0 bases and J lost 3, with 3 bases in between. Germline CDR1 is SGHRS and CDR2 is YFSETQ. CDR3 length: 13 residues. The complete variable domain, with remaining parts taken from reference TRBV5-1 and TRBJ1-4, reads KAGVTQTPRYLIKTRGQQVTLSCSPISGHRSVSWYQQTPGQGLQFLFEYFSETQRNKGNFPGRFSGRQFSNSRSEMNVSTLELGDSALYLCASSLASNEKLFFGSGTQLSVL.

The V and J genes are TRBV19 and TRBJ2-3, with TRBD2 matching 7 bases. Germline V gene data show CDR1 as LNHDA and CDR2 as SQIVND (reference sequence). The V gene end was trimmed by 7 bases and the J gene end by 4 bases; junction bases not matched to a gene: 11. This CDR3 has 15 amino acids. Here the CDR3 DNA reads TGTGCCAGTACCGAAGGGGCGGGAGAAGCAGATACGCAGTATTTT. Its protein is CASTEGAGEADTQYF. Full variable domain (remainder filled in from reference TRBV19 and TRBJ2-3): DGGITQSPKYLFRKEGQNVTLSCEQNLNHDAMYWYRQDPGQGLRLIYYSQIVNDFQKGDIAEGYSVSREKKESFPLTVTSAQKNPTAFYLCASTEGAGEADTQYFGPGTRLTVL.

This clone came up once. Since a much larger clone is just one base distant, this may be a read error. The chain has TRBV6-4 and TRBJ2-3, with 11 positions matching TRBD2. CDR1 MRHNA and CDR2 SNTAGT come from the germline V gene. With V trimmed by 5 bases and J by 0 bases, 1 base remained unmatched. This CDR3 has 15 residues. CDR3 in DNA: TGTGCCAGCAGTCGGACTAGCGGGAGCACAGATACGCAGTATTTT. The encoded protein is CASSRTSGSTDTQYF.

The rearrangement links TRBV5-4 to TRBJ2-3; 7 bases align to TRBD2. This CDR3 has 16 residues. Per the germline V gene, CDR1 is SGHNT and CDR2 is YYREEE (reference sequence). Trimming cost V 2 bases and J 2 bases; bases outside gene matches: 8. Written as DNA, the CDR3 is TGTGCCAGCAGCTTAAGACGGGAGGCAAACACAGATACGCAGTATTTT. Amino acids: CASSLRREANTDTQYF.